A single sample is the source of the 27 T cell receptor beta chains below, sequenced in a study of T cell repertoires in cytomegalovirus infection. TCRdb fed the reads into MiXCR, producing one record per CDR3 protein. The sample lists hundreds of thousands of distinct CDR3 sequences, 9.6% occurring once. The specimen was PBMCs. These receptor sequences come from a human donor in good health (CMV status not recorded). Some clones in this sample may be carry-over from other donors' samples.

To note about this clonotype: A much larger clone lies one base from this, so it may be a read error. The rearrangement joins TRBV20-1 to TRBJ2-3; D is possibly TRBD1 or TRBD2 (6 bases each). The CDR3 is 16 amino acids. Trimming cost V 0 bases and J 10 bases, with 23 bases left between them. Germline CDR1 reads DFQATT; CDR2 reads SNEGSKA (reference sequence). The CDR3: CSAREGAGHPADSQYF. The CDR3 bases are TGCAGTGCTAGAGAGGGGGCGGGGCATCCGGCGGATTCGCAGTATTTT.

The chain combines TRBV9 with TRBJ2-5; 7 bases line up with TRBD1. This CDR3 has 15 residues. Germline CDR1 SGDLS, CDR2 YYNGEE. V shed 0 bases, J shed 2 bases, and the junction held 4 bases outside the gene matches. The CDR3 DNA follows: TGTGCCAGCAGCGTAGCTACGGGACAGCAAGAGACCCAGTACTTC. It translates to CASSVATGQQETQYF.

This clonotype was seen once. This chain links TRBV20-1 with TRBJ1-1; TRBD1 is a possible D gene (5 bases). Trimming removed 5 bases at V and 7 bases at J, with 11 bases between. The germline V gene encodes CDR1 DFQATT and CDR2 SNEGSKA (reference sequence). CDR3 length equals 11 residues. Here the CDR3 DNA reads TGCAGTGCTCCGCGGGGGTATGAAGCTTTCTTT. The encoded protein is CSAPRGYEAFF.

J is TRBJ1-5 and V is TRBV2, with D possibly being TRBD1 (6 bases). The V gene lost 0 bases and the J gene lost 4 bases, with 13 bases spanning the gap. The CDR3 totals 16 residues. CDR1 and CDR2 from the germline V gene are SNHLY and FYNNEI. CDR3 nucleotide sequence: TGTGCCAGCAGTGAAGCGAGGGGACAACTAAATCAGCCCCAGCATTTT. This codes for CASSEARGQLNQPQHF.

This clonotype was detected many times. The CDR3 protein is CASSFGQSSYNEQFF. The CDR3 DNA follows: TGTGCCAGCAGCTTCGGACAGTCCTCCTACAATGAGCAGTTCTTC. The chain combines TRBV7-2 with TRBJ2-1, with TRBD1 as a possible D gene (6 bases). CDR1 is SGHTA, CDR2 FQGNSA, per germline. CDR3 length equals 15 residues. Trimming took 3 bases from V and 0 from J, leaving 9 bases between them.

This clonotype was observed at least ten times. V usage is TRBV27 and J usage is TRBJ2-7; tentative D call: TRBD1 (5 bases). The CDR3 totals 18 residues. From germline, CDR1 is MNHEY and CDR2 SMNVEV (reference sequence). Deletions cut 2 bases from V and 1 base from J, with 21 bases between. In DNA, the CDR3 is TGTGCCAGCAGTTTAATTCTACCCAAGGCAGGGTATTCCTACGAGCAGTACTTC. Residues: CASSLILPKAGYSYEQYF.

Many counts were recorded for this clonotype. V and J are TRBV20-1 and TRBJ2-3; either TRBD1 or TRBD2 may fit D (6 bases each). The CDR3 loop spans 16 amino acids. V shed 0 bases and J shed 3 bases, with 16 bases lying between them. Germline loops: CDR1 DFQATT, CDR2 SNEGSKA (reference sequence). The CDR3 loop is CSARDWGAVKTDTQYF. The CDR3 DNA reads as TGCAGTGCTAGAGATTGGGGGGCCGTTAAAACAGATACGCAGTATTTT.

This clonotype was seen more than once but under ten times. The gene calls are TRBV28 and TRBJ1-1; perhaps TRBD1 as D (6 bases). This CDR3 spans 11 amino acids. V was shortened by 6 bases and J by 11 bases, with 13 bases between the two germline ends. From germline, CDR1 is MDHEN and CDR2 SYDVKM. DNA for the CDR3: TGTGCCAGCAGCAGGACAGAAGAGGCTTTCTTT. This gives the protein CASSRTEEAFF.

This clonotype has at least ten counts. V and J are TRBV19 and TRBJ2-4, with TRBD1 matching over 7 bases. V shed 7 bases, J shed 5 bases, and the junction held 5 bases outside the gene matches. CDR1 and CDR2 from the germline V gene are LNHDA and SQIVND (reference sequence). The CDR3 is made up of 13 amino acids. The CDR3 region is CASTSGQQNIQYF. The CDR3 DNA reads TGTGCCAGTACCTCGGGACAGCAAAACATTCAGTACTTC.

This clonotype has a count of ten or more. The CDR3 region has the DNA TGTGCCAGCAGTGCCGGACAGGGGGCGTTTTTCCGTCGGGATGAGCAGTTCTTC. Translating it yields CASSAGQGAFFRRDEQFF. This chain connects TRBV6-1 to TRBJ2-1; 11 nucleotides match TRBD1. J gave up 8 bases and V 4 bases, and 16 bases lay outside the gene matches. The CDR3 spans 18 residues. CDR1 is MNHNS, CDR2 SASEGT, per germline.

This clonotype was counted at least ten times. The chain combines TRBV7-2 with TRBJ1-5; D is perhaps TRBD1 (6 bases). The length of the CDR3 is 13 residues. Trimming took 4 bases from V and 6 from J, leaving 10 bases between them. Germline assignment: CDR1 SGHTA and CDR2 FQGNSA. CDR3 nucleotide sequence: TGTGCCAGCAGCTCGGACAGAGGTCAGCCCCAGCATTTT. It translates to CASSSDRGQPQHF.

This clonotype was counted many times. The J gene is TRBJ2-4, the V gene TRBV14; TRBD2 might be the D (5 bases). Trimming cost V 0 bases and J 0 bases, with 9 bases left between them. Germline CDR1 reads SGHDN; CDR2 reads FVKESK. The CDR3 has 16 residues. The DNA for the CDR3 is TGTGCCAGCAGCCAAGATGAGGGCCTAGCCAAAAACATTCAGTACTTC. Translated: CASSQDEGLAKNIQYF.

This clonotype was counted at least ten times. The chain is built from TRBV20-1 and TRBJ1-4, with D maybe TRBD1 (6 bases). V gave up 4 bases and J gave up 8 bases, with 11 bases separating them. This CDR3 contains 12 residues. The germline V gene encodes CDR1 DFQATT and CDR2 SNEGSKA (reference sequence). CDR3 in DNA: TGCAGTGCTATTCAGGGGAAGGAAAAACTGTTTTTT. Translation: CSAIQGKEKLFF.

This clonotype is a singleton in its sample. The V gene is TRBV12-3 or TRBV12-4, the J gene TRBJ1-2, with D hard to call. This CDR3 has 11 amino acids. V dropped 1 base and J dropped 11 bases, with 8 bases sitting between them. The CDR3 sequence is CASSLEASYTF. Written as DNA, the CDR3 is TGTGCCAGCAGTTTAGAGGCATCATACACCTTC.

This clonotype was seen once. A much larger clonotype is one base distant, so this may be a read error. CDR3: CAGSWGGDTDTQYF. The CDR3 DNA follows: TGTGCCGGCAGTTGGGGGGGGGACACAGATACGCAGTATTTT. V and J are TRBV6-5 and TRBJ2-3; the match to TRBD2 covers 7 bases. This CDR3 region has 14 residues. CDR1 and CDR2 (germline): MNHEY, SVGAGI.

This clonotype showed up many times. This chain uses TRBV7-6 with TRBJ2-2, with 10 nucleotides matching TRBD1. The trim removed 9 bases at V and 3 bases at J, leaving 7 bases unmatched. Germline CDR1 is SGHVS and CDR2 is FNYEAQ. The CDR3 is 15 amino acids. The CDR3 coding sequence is TGTGCCAGTCGACAGGGGGCGTCTGACACCGGGGAGCTGTTTTTT. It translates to CASRQGASDTGELFF.

CDR3 region: CASTGTGEAEKLFF. The CDR3 DNA is TGTGCCAGCACCGGGACAGGGGAAGCTGAAAAACTGTTTTTT. The chain couples TRBV28 to TRBJ1-4, with TRBD1 identical over 10 bases. Germline lookup yields CDR1 MDHEN and CDR2 SYDVKM. CDR3 length: 14 residues. The junction had 6 bases not matched to a gene; V was cut back by 7 bases and J by 7 bases. The whole variable domain, filled in from reference TRBV28 and TRBJ1-4, reads DVKVTQSSRYLVKRTGEKVFLECVQDMDHENMFWYRQDPGLGLRLIYFSYDVKMKEKGDIPEGYSVSREKKERFSLILESASTNQTSMYLCASTGTGEAEKLFFGSGTQLSVL.

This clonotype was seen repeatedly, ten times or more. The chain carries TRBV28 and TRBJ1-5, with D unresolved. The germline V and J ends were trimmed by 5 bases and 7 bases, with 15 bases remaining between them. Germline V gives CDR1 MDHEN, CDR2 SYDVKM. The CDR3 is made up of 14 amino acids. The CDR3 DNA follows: TGTGCCAGCAGTCTATACCAAGGGAACCAGCCCCAGCATTTT. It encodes CASSLYQGNQPQHF.

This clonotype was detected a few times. The CDR3 spells CASSLGAGFYEQYF. For the CDR3, the DNA is TGTGCCAGCAGCTTGGGTGCAGGGTTCTACGAGCAGTACTTC. This chain links TRBV5-6 with TRBJ2-7; the D gene is possibly TRBD1 (5 bases). CDR3 length: 14 amino acids. V lost 0 bases and J lost 3, with 10 bases in between. CDR1 SGHDT and CDR2 YYEEEE come from the germline V gene.

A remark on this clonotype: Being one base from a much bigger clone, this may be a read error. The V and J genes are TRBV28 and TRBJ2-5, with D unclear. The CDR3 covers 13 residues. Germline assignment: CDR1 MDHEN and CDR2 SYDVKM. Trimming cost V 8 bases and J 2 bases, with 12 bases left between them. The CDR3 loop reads CASWHDWQETQYF. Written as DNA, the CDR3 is TGTGCCAGCTGGCACGACTGGCAAGAGACCCAGTACTTC.

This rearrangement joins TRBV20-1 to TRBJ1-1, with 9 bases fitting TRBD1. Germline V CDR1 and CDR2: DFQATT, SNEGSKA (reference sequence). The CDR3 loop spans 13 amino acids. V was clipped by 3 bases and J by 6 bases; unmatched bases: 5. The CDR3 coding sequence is TGCAGTGCTAGCCGGGACAGGGTATCTGAAGCTTTCTTT. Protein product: CSASRDRVSEAFF.

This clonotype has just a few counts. The CDR3 DNA reads TGTGCCAGCAGTTACTTGGACAGCTACGAGAACACCGGGGAGCTGTTTTTT. This gives the protein CASSYLDSYENTGELFF. The chain combines TRBV6-6 with TRBJ2-2; D is perhaps TRBD1 (6 bases). The CDR3 runs to 17 residues. Germline lookup yields CDR1 MNHNY and CDR2 SVGAGI (reference sequence). V shed 1 base and J shed 1 base, with 13 bases lying between them.

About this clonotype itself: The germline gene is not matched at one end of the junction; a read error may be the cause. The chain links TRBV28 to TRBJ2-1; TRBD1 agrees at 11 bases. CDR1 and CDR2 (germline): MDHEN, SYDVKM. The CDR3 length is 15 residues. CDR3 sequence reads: CASSFLAQPGQGDLF. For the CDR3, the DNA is TGTGCCAGCAGTTTCCTAGCGCAACCGGGACAGGGGGACCTATTC.

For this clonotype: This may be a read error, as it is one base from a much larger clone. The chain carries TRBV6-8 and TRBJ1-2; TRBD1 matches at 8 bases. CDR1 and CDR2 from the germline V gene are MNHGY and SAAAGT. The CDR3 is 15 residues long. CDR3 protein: CASCYRGTANYGYTF. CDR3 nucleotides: TGTGCCAGCTGTTACAGGGGGACGGCTAACTATGGCTACACCTTC.

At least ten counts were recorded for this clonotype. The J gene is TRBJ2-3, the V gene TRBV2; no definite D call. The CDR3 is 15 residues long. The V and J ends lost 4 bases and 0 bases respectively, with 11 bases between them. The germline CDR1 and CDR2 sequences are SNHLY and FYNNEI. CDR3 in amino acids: CASSGAALSTDTQYF. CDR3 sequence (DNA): TGTGCCAGCAGTGGGGCAGCATTGAGCACAGATACGCAGTATTTT.

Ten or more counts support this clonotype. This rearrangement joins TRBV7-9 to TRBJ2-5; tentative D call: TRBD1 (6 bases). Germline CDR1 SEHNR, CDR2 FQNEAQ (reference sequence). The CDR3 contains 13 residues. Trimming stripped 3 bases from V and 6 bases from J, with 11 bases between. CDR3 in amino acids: CASSLGAGQTQYF. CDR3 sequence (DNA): TGTGCCAGCAGCTTGGGGGCCGGCCAGACCCAGTACTTC.

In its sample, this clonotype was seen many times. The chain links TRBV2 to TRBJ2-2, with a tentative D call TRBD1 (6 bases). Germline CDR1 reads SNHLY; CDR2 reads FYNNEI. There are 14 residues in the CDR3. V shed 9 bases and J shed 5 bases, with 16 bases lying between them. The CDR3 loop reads CARARWGRTGELFF. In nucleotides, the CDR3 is TGTGCCAGAGCCAGATGGGGGCGGACCGGGGAGCTGTTTTTT.